Below, one T cell receptor (beta chain) is given with its context. The target antigen is unknown. This specimen comes from a study of T cell repertoires in cytomegalovirus infection. On the study more broadly: CMV infection and matching HLA type were both indicated by public TCR beta signatures.

V was shortened by 4 bases and J by 1 base, with 17 bases between the two germline ends. This CDR3 has 16 amino acids. Germline CDR1 and CDR2: SGDLS and YYNGEE. TCRdb re-derived calls from the reads in MiXCR, one entry per CDR3 protein. Of some 700,000 distinct CDR3 sequences in the sample, 35% are singletons; the top ten hold around 3%. Study-wide points: Dominant in the ex vivo response were TCR beta clonotypes restricted by HLA-C and specific for CMV.

The sequencing sample was made of PBMCs. This clonotype was sampled from a human donor in good health (CMV status not recorded). Some clones in this sample may be carry-over from other donors' samples. J is TRBJ2-5 and V is TRBV9; tentatively, D is TRBD2 (5 bases). The CDR3, as DNA: TGTGCCAGCAGCCCAGAGGTCAGCAGCGGCCAAGAGACCCAGTACTTC. Protein: CASSPEVSSGQETQYF.